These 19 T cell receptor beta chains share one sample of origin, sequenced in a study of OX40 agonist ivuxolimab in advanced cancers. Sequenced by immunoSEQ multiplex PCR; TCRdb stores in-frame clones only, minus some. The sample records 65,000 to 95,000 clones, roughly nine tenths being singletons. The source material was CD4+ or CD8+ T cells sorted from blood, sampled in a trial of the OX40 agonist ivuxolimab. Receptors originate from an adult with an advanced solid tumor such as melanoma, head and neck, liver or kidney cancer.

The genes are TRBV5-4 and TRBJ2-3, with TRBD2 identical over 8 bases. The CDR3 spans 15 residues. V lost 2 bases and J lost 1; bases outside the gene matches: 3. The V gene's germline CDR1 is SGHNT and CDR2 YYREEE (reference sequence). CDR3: CASSLAGVGTDTQYF. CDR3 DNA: TGTGCCAGCAGCTTAGCGGGGGTGGGCACAGATACGCAGTATTTT.

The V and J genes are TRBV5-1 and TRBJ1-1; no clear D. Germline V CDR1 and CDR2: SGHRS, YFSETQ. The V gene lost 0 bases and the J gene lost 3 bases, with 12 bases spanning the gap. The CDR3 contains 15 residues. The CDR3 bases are TGCGCCAGCAGCTTGGGTCGGGGAAGGGACACTGAAGCTTTCTTT. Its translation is CASSLGRGRDTEAFF.

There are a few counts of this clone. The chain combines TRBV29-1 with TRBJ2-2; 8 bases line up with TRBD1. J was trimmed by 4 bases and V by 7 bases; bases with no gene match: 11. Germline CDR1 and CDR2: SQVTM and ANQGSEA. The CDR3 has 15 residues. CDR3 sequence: CSAVGAGGVTGELFF. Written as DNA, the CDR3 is TGCAGCGCCGTGGGGGCAGGGGGCGTCACCGGGGAGCTGTTTTTT.

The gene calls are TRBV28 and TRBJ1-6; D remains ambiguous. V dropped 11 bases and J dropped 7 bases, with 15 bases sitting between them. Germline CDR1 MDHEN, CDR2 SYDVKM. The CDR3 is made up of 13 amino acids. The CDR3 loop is CAVGQPANSPLHF. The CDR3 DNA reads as TGTGCCGTCGGGCAGCCCGCCAATTCACCCCTCCACTTT.

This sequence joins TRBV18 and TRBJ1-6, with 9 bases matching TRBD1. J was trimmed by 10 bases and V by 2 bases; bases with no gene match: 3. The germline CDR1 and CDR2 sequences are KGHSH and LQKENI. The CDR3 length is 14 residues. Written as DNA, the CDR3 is TGTGCCAGCTCACCAGACAGGGGGAGATCACCCCTCCACTTT. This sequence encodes CASSPDRGRSPLHF.

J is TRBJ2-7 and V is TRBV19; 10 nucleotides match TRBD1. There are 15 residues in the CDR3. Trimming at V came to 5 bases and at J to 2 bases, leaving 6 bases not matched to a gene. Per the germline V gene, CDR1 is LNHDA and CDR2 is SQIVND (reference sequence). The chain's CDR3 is CASSCRDRGPYEQYV. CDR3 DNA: TGTGCCAGTAGTTGTAGGGACAGGGGACCCTACGAGCAGTACGTC.

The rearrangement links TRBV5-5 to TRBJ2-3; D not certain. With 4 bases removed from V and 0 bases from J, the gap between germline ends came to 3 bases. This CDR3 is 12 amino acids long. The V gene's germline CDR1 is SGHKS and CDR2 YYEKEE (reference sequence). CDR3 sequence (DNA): TGTGCCAGCAGCGCGAGCACAGATACGCAGTATTTT. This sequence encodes CASSASTDTQYF.

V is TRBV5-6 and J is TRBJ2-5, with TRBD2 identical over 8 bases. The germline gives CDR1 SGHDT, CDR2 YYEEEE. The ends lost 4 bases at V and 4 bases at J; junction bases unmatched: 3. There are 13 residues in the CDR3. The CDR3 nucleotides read TGTGCCAGCAGCCGTAGCGGGGCAGAGACCCAGTACTTC. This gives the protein CASSRSGAETQYF.

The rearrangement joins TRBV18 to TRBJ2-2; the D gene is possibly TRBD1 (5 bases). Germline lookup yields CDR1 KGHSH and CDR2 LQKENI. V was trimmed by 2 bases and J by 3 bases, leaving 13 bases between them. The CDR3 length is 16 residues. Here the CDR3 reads CASSPFRARDTGELFF. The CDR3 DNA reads TGTGCCAGCTCACCATTCAGGGCCAGGGACACCGGGGAGCTGTTTTTT.

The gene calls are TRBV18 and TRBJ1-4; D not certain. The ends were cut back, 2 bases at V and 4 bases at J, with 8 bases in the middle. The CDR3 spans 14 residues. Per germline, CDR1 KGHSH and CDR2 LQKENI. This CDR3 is CASSPRTVNEKLFF. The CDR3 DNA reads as TGTGCCAGCTCACCAAGAACGGTTAATGAAAAACTGTTTTTT.

The CDR3 protein is CASSPGGTQYF. CDR3 DNA: TGTGCCAGCAGCCCGGGGGGGACCCAGTACTTC. The chain carries TRBV7-9 and TRBJ2-5; the match to TRBD2 covers 7 bases. Per the germline V gene, CDR1 is SEHNR and CDR2 is FQNEAQ (reference sequence). V was pared by 5 bases and J by 7 bases, with 1 base of the junction left unmatched. There are 11 residues in the CDR3.

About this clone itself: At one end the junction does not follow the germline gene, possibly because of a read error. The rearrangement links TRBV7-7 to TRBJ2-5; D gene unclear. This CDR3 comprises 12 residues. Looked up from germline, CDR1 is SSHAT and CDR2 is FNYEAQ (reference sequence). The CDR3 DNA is TGTGCTAGCAGCGATACGGGCGAGACCCAGTACTTC. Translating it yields CASSDTGETQYF.

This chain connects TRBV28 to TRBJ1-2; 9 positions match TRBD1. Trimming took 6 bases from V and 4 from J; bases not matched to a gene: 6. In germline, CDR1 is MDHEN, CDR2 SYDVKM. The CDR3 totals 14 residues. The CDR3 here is CASSLGDRAYGYTF. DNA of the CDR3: TGTGCCAGCAGCTTAGGGGACAGGGCCTATGGCTACACCTTC.

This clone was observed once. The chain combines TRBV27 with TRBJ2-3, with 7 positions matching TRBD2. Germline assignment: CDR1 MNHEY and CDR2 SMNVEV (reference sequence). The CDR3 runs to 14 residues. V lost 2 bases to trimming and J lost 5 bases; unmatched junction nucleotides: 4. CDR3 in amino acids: CASSLSGVLDTQYF. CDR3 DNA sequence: TGTGCCAGCAGTTTAAGCGGGGTCCTAGATACGCAGTATTTT.

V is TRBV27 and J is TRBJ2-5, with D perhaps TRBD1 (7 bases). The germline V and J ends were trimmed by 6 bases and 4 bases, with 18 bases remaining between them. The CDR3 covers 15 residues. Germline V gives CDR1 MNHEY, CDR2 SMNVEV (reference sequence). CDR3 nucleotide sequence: TGTGCCAGCAGCCCCCGCTACAGGGGAGGAGAGACCCAGTACTTC. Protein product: CASSPRYRGGETQYF.

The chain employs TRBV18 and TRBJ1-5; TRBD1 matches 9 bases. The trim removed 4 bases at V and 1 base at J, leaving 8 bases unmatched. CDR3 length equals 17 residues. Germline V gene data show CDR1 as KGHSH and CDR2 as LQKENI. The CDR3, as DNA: TGTGCCAGCTCACGGGGTACAGGGGGCAGGAGCAATCAGCCCCAGCATTTT. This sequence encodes CASSRGTGGRSNQPQHF.

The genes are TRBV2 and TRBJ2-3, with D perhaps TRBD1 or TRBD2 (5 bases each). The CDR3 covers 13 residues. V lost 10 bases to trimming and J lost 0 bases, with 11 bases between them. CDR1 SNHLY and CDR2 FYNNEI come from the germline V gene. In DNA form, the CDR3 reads TGTGCCACCCAATGGGGGAGCACAGATACGCAGTATTTT. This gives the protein CATQWGSTDTQYF.

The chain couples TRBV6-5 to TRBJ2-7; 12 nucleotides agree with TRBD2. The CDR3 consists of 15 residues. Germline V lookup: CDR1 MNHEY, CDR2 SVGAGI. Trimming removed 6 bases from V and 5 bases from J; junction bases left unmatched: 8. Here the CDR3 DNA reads TGTGCCAGCAGGAGAGGACTAGCGGGATTCGACGAGCAGTACTTC. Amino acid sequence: CASRRGLAGFDEQYF.

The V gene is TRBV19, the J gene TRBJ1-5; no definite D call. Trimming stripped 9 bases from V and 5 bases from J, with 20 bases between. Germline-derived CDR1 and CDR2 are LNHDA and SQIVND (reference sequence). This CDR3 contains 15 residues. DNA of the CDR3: TGTGCCAGCCACCCAAGCGGATTACGACATCAGCCCCAGCATTTT. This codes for CASHPSGLRHQPQHF.